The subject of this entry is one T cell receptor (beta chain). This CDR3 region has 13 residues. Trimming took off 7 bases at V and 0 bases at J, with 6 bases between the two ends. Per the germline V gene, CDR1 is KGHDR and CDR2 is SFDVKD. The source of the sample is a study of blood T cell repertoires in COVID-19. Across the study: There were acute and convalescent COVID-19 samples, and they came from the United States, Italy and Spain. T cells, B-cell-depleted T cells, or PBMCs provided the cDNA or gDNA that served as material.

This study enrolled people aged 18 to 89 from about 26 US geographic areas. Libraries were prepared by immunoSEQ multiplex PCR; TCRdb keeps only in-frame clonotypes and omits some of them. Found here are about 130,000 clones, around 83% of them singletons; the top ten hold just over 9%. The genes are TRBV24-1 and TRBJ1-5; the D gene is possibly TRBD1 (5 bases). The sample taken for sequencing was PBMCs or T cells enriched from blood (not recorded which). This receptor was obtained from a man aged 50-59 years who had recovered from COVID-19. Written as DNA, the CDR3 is TGTGCCACCAGCAGGGATAGCAATCAGCCCCAGCATTTT. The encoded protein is CATSRDSNQPQHF.